The rows below give T cell receptor beta chains drawn from one sample of a study of T cells expressing NK-cell markers. TCRdb derives one entry per CDR3 protein from the 5' RACE reads, leaving out DNA. Its table records 550,000 to 600,000 distinct CDR3 sequences. Sequenced material: blood T cells: a sorted CD56 or NKG2C T cell subset, CD4+ or CD8+ T cells, or bulk PBMC T cells (not recorded which). All receptors derive from a man aged 18 to 30 in good health. Both conserved end residues are part of each CDR3.

TRBJ1-2	TRBV10-1	CASSESPGGSLRGYTF
TRBJ2-1	TRBV6-1	CASSERGGRGKVNEQFF
TRBJ1-1	TRBV29-1	CSVVEGAKTEAFF
TRBJ1-2	TRBV9	CASSLPQGEDDGYTF
TRBJ2-1	TRBV12-3/TRBV12-4	CASTSVEGRNEQFF
TRBJ2-3	TRBV12-3/TRBV12-4	CASSLEGPTQYF
TRBJ2-2	TRBV5-1	CASSLEGRLTGELFF
TRBJ2-5	TRBV12-3/TRBV12-4	CASSLRLAGGAAPGAYQETQYF
TRBJ2-1	TRBV7-3	CASSDLSGTSGRRPYNEQFF
TRBJ2-1	TRBV3-1	CASSQVASGLYNEQFF
TRBJ2-3	TRBV28	CASRPLFGDRTDTQYF
TRBJ1-1	TRBV12-3/TRBV12-4	CASSLIRQGGEAFF
TRBJ2-7	TRBV5-5	CASTRGQVSSYEQYF
TRBJ2-3	TRBV7-2	CASSSGLAGSADTQYF
TRBJ2-7	TRBV10-3	CAISDGTGTPDEQYF
TRBJ2-2	TRBV12-3/TRBV12-4	CASRWDSTNTGELFF
TRBJ2-3	TRBV3-1	CASSQEIAGDAADTQYF
TRBJ2-1	TRBV14	CASSRRTLINEQFF
TRBJ2-1	TRBV5-1	CASSHKSSGRVLGGEQFF
TRBJ2-3	TRBV7-9	CASSLRLASTRTDTQYF
TRBJ2-4	TRBV28	CAWSSAKNIQYF
TRBJ2-5	TRBV29-1	CSGQGYETQYF
TRBJ2-1	TRBV29-1	CSLWVRSSSYNEQFF
TRBJ2-5	TRBV11-2	CASSPKMGIFQETQYF
TRBJ2-3	TRBV5-6	CASSLYRGDDTQYF
TRBJ2-4	TRBV2	CASEWTGKSTKNIQYF